Listed below are T cell receptor beta chains from one sample, sequenced in a study of shared clonotypes between healthy human individuals. TCRdb's copy holds only in-frame clones and misses some; the assay was immunoSEQ multiplex PCR. The table has approximately 2.5 million clones, 93% seen once; the top ten hold 0.36%. Specimen: naive CD4+ T cells from PBMCs. The receptors were gathered from a man younger than 35 in good health. Some clones in this sample may be carry-over from other donors' samples. The CDR3 runs from the conserved cysteine through the conserved F or W. D genes are given only for firm matches. The size of a clone is reported for some rows only, either as once, few or many, or as a class for expanded clones.

size	V	D	length	J	CDR3	DNA
NA	TRBV6-5	NA	14	TRBJ1-2	CASTDLGAVYGYTF	TGTGCCAGCACCGACTTAGGGGCAGTCTATGGCTACACCTTC
NA	TRBV7-9	TRBD1	15	TRBJ1-2	CASSRRQGSAVGYTF	TGTGCCAGCAGTCGAAGACAGGGAAGTGCGGTTGGCTACACCTTC
NA	TRBV28	NA	16	TRBJ2-2	CASSLAGRANTGELFF	TGTGCCAGCAGTTTAGCGGGACGCGCGAACACCGGGGAGCTGTTTTTT
NA	TRBV11-3	NA	14	TRBJ2-1	CASSSNWGGNEQFF	TGTGCCAGCAGCTCCAACTGGGGTGGGAATGAGCAGTTCTTC
NA	TRBV4-1	TRBD1	18	TRBJ1-3	CASSQDGPDRGRGNTIYF	TGCGCCAGCAGCCAAGATGGCCCGGACAGGGGCAGGGGAAACACCATATATTTT
NA	TRBV5-1	TRBD1	16	TRBJ2-7	CASSTQAPGTGFEQYF	TGCGCCAGCAGCACACAAGCCCCCGGGACAGGCTTCGAGCAGTACTTC
NA	TRBV19	NA	15	TRBJ1-2	CASSREPGPNYGYTF	TGTGCCAGTAGTAGAGAGCCAGGGCCTAACTATGGCTACACCTTC
few	TRBV5-1	TRBD1	13	TRBJ1-1	CASSLSGTGPLTF	TGCGCCAGCAGCTTGTCTGGGACAGGGCCCCTTACCTTT
NA	TRBV5-4	TRBD1	18	TRBJ1-2	CASSLGNMLQGTYYGYTF	TGTGCCAGCAGCTTGGGGAATATGCTACAGGGGACTTACTATGGCTACACCTTC
NA	TRBV5-1	TRBD1	13	TRBJ1-1	CASSSTGFTEAFF	TGCGCCAGCAGCTCGACAGGGTTCACTGAAGCTTTCTTT
NA	TRBV29-1	NA	15	TRBJ1-2	CSVSLPFGQNYGYTF	TGCAGCGTTTCGTTACCCTTTGGACAAAACTATGGCTACACCTTC
NA	TRBV7-8	TRBD1	15	TRBJ2-7	CASSLPLTGSYEQYF	TGTGCCAGCAGCTTACCGCTGACAGGGTCCTACGAGCAGTACTTC
NA	TRBV7-2	TRBD1	15	TRBJ2-5	CASSLARGYQETQYF	TGTGCCAGCAGCTTAGCCAGGGGGTACCAAGAGACCCAGTACTTC
once	TRBV6-1	TRBD1	14	TRBJ1-2	CASTTGFVNYGYTF	TGTGCCAGTACGACAGGGTTCGTTAACTATGGCTACACCTTC
NA	TRBV19	TRBD2	12	TRBJ2-1	CATSGRLYEQFF	TGTGCTACTAGCGGGAGGTTATATGAGCAGTTCTTC
NA	TRBV10-2	NA	15	TRBJ2-5	CASSEYVAIEETQYF	TGCGCCAGCAGTGAGTACGTGGCCATAGAAGAGACCCAGTACTTC
few	TRBV30	NA	12	TRBJ1-1	CAWSRTNTEAFF	TGTGCCTGGAGTAGGACAAACACTGAAGCTTTCTTT
NA	TRBV5-5	NA	15	TRBJ1-5	CASSSGTRSNQPQHF	TGTGCCAGCAGCTCCGGGACGAGGAGCAATCAGCCCCAGCATTTT
NA	TRBV5-5	NA	17	TRBJ2-1	CASAAPRAGGSYNEQFF	TGTGCCAGCGCCGCCCCCAGGGCCGGAGGGTCCTACAATGAGCAGTTCTTC
NA	TRBV7-9	NA	13	TRBJ2-7	CASSFGGVDEQYF	TGTGCCAGCAGCTTTGGAGGGGTTGACGAGCAGTACTTC
NA	TRBV18	NA	14	TRBJ1-1	CASSPQTEGTEAFF	TGTGCCAGCTCACCACAAACGGAGGGGACTGAAGCTTTCTTT
NA	TRBV5-1	NA	15	TRBJ1-4	CASSLVERADEKLFF	TGCGCCAGCAGCTTGGTAGAGAGAGCGGATGAAAAACTGTTTTTT
NA	TRBV11-2	NA	14	TRBJ1-5	CASSFSGGDQPQHF	TGTGCCAGCAGCTTTTCGGGTGGAGATCAGCCCCAGCATTTT
NA	TRBV5-4	TRBD2	16	TRBJ2-1	CASGQGLAEGGVQQFF	TGTGCCAGCGGCCAAGGACTAGCGGAAGGGGGTGTCCAGCAGTTCTTC
NA	TRBV7-2	NA	15	TRBJ2-7	CASSRTAATDYEQYF	TGTGCCAGCAGCCGGACAGCCGCGACAGACTACGAGCAGTACTTC
NA	TRBV5-1	NA	15	TRBJ2-6	CASHHPGIGANVLTF	TGCGCCAGCCACCACCCCGGGATTGGTGCCAACGTCCTGACTTTC
NA	TRBV5-6	NA	16	TRBJ2-1	CASSEVTPSSYNEQFF	TGTGCCAGCAGCGAAGTTACACCGTCCTCCTACAATGAGCAGTTCTTC
once	TRBV7-3	NA	16	TRBJ2-1	CASTPELGVPWNEQFF	TGTGCCAGCACCCCCGAACTGGGGGTACCCTGGAATGAGCAGTTCTTC
NA	TRBV10-3	NA	12	TRBJ1-1	CAISETWGEAFF	TGTGCCATCAGTGAGACGTGGGGGGAAGCTTTCTTT
NA	TRBV4-2	TRBD1	14	TRBJ1-3	CASSLTGVRVTIYF	TGTGCCAGCAGCCTGACAGGGGTGAGGGTCACCATATATTTT
once	TRBV6-5	NA	15	TRBJ2-3	CATRGGLPLTDTQYF	TGTGCCACCCGCGGGGGCCTTCCATTGACAGATACGCAGTATTTT
NA	TRBV20-1	NA	10	TRBJ2-7	CSARLYEQYF	TGCAGTGCTAGACTGTACGAGCAGTACTTC
NA	TRBV5-1	TRBD1	16	TRBJ2-5	CASSPGGQGRQETQYF	TGCGCCAGCAGCCCAGGCGGACAGGGAAGACAAGAGACCCAGTACTTC
NA	TRBV7-8	NA	13	TRBJ1-5	CASSPGGSWTQHF	TGTGCCAGCAGCCCGGGGGGGTCTTGGACCCAGCATTTT
NA	TRBV28	TRBD1	15	TRBJ2-1	CASSPRDRGEVEQFF	TGTGCCAGCAGCCCACGGGACAGGGGGGAGGTTGAGCAGTTCTTC
NA	TRBV7-2	NA	16	TRBJ1-2	CASSLWRFGDNYGYTF	TGTGCCAGCAGCTTATGGAGGTTTGGGGATAACTATGGCTACACCTTC
NA	TRBV29-1	NA	12	TRBJ2-5	CSVDQGGETQYF	TGCAGCGTTGATCAGGGGGGGGAGACCCAGTACTTC
NA	TRBV5-6	NA	15	TRBJ2-1	CASSLGQTSYNEQFF	TGTGCCAGCAGCTTGGGCCAGACCTCCTACAATGAGCAGTTCTTC
NA	TRBV27	TRBD1	16	TRBJ1-5	CASSPTMTGGGQPQHF	TGTGCCAGCAGCCCAACAATGACAGGGGGCGGTCAGCCCCAGCATTTT
NA	TRBV6-5	NA	14	TRBJ1-2	CASSYPEQGSGYTF	TGTGCCAGCAGTTACCCGGAGCAGGGCAGCGGCTACACCTTC
few	TRBV30	NA	11	TRBJ1-1	CAWSDPSEAFF	TGTGCCTGGAGTGACCCCTCTGAAGCTTTCTTT
once	TRBV12-5	NA	17	TRBJ2-2	CASGLWGVQGQTGELFF	TGTGCTAGTGGTTTGTGGGGGGTACAGGGCCAGACCGGGGAGCTGTTTTTT
NA	TRBV5-1	TRBD1	15	TRBJ2-3	CASSLGQLITDTQYF	TGCGCCAGCAGCCTGGGACAGCTAATCACAGATACGCAGTATTTT
NA	TRBV6-1	TRBD2	18	TRBJ2-1	CASSAKRSGTSGRGGQFF	TGTGCCAGCAGTGCGAAACGCTCCGGGACTAGCGGGAGAGGGGGGCAGTTCTTC
NA	TRBV7-6	NA	14	TRBJ2-2	CASSLASNTGELFF	TGTGCCAGCAGCTTAGCGTCGAACACCGGGGAGCTGTTTTTT
NA	TRBV7-9	NA	15	TRBJ2-7	CASSPLAPSAYEQYF	TGTGCCAGCAGCCCCCTTGCCCCATCCGCCTACGAGCAGTACTTC
NA	TRBV7-3	NA	15	TRBJ2-1	CASSKTKSPPPGQFF	TGTGCCAGCAGCAAGACAAAAAGCCCCCCCCCGGGGCAGTTCTTC
NA	TRBV18	TRBD2	14	TRBJ2-7	CASSPGTRSGEQYF	TGTGCCAGCTCACCCGGGACTAGGTCTGGAGAGCAGTACTTC